Each of the 20 T cell receptor beta chains below was sequenced from the same sample in a study of blood T cell repertoires in COVID-19. The data were produced by immunoSEQ multiplex PCR, yet TCRdb's version contains in-frame clones alone and is incomplete. The sample includes around 95,000 clones, more than 75% seen only once; the top ten take around 13%. The sequenced sample was peripheral blood. The receptors here all came from a human donor in a cohort sampled during active COVID-19.

The chain carries TRBV12-3 or TRBV12-4 and TRBJ1-6; TRBD1 is a possible D gene (6 bases). This CDR3 is 13 amino acids long. Trimming removed 5 bases at V and 10 bases at J, with 12 bases between. For the CDR3, the DNA is TGTGCCAGCAGTAGCTACAGGGAATCACCCCTCCACTTT. This codes for CASSSYRESPLHF.

This rearrangement joins TRBV6-5 to TRBJ1-1; TRBD1 might be the D (6 bases). The CDR3 consists of 14 residues. Trimming removed 7 bases at V and 5 bases at J, with 17 bases between. Germline loops: CDR1 MNHEY, CDR2 SVGAGI. The chain's CDR3 is CASTPGGAATEAFF. DNA for the CDR3: TGTGCCAGCACCCCGGGGGGGGCGGCGACTGAAGCTTTCTTT.

The chain couples TRBV18 to TRBJ1-5; perhaps TRBD1 as D (5 bases). CDR1 is KGHSH and CDR2 is LQKENI in the germline V gene. Deletions cut 6 bases from V and 0 bases from J, with 9 bases between. The length of the CDR3 is 14 residues. CDR3 sequence (DNA): TGTGCCAGCTCCCAGGGTGATAGCAATCAGCCCCAGCATTTT. Protein product: CASSQGDSNQPQHF.

The chain recombines TRBV14 with TRBJ1-2; perhaps TRBD1 as D (6 bases). The CDR3 consists of 13 residues. CDR1 and CDR2 (germline): SGHDN, FVKESK. V was trimmed by 1 base and J by 7 bases, leaving 10 bases between them. The CDR3 sequence: CASSQVSGAGYTF. The CDR3, as DNA: TGTGCCAGCAGCCAAGTATCAGGGGCTGGCTACACCTTC.

This clone has only one observation. This chain joins TRBV5-1 and TRBJ2-1; 10 bases are a match to TRBD1. With 0 bases clipped from V and 4 bases from J, the junction kept 4 bases outside the gene matches. The CDR3 is 16 amino acids. From germline, CDR1 is SGHRS and CDR2 YFSETQ. This CDR3 is CASSLAEGQGYNEQFF. The CDR3 DNA sequence: TGCGCCAGCAGCTTGGCCGAGGGACAGGGGTACAATGAGCAGTTCTTC.

The rearrangement joins TRBV5-1 to TRBJ2-7, with 8 bases lining up with TRBD2. Per germline, CDR1 SGHRS and CDR2 YFSETQ. V was clipped by 0 bases and J by 3 bases; unmatched bases: 8. This CDR3 contains 16 residues. The chain's CDR3 is CASSLDVGGASYEQYF. The CDR3 nucleotides read TGCGCCAGCAGCTTGGACGTCGGGGGGGCAAGCTACGAGCAGTACTTC. Full variable domain (rest looked up from reference TRBV5-1 and TRBJ2-7): KAGVTQTPRYLIKTRGQQVTLSCSPISGHRSVSWYQQTPGQGLQFLFEYFSETQRNKGNFPGRFSGRQFSNSRSEMNVSTLELGDSALYLCASSLDVGGASYEQYFGPGTRLTVT.

This rearrangement joins TRBV6-6 to TRBJ1-1; 7 nucleotides line up with TRBD1. Trimming took 4 bases from V and 7 from J; bases not matched to a gene: 12. The germline V gene encodes CDR1 MNHNY and CDR2 SVGAGI (reference sequence). The CDR3 covers 15 residues. The CDR3 reads CASSSPGQTPNEAFF. The CDR3 DNA reads as TGTGCCAGCAGTTCGCCGGGACAGACACCGAATGAAGCTTTCTTT.

This chain joins TRBV5-1 and TRBJ2-7, with D maybe TRBD2 (8 bases). CDR1 and CDR2 from the germline V gene are SGHRS and YFSETQ. This CDR3 is 15 amino acids long. Trimming took off 4 bases at V and 0 bases at J, with 14 bases between the two ends. CDR3 in amino acids: CASSPGGTASYEQYF. In DNA, the CDR3 is TGCGCCAGCAGCCCGGGGGGGACAGCCTCCTACGAGCAGTACTTC.

The chain combines TRBV5-1 with TRBJ2-7; D is perhaps TRBD1 (6 bases). Between the trimmed V and J ends, which lost 0 bases and 2 bases, there was a span of 21 bases. Per germline, CDR1 SGHRS and CDR2 YFSETQ. The CDR3 is 18 residues long. The CDR3: CASSLGGSGTSLTYEQYF. The CDR3 nucleotides read TGCGCCAGCAGCTTGGGGGGATCCGGGACATCCCTCACCTACGAGCAGTACTTC.

This chain connects TRBV19 to TRBJ1-5; 7 bases align to TRBD1. Germline V CDR1 and CDR2: LNHDA, SQIVND (reference sequence). The CDR3 contains 15 residues. The V gene end was trimmed by 1 base and the J gene end by 2 bases; junction bases not matched to a gene: 2. Here the CDR3 DNA reads TGTGCCAGTAGTATAGGCGGACAGGGCAATCAGCCCCAGCATTTT. It yields the protein CASSIGGQGNQPQHF.

J is TRBJ1-1 and V is TRBV5-1, with D maybe TRBD1 (5 bases). The CDR3 is 15 amino acids. The V gene lost 2 bases and the J gene lost 4 bases, with 15 bases spanning the gap. The germline gives CDR1 SGHRS, CDR2 YFSETQ. The CDR3 spells CASSFQGLMGTEAFF. The CDR3 DNA sequence: TGCGCCAGCAGCTTTCAGGGCTTAATGGGCACTGAAGCTTTCTTT.

This clone was seen just once. The J gene is TRBJ2-3, the V gene TRBV9, with TRBD2 matching over 11 bases. Germline CDR1 is SGDLS and CDR2 is YYNGEE. This CDR3 has 16 residues. The trim removed 3 bases at V and 5 bases at J, leaving 8 bases unmatched. This CDR3 is CASSDPTSGRRDTQYF. DNA for the CDR3: TGTGCCAGCAGCGACCCTACTAGCGGGAGACGAGATACGCAGTATTTT.

V is TRBV5-1 and J is TRBJ1-1; D might be TRBD1 (5 bases). Germline values: CDR1 SGHRS, CDR2 YFSETQ. The CDR3 has 15 residues. Trimming took off 0 bases at V and 1 base at J, with 10 bases between the two ends. As DNA, the CDR3 is TGCGCCAGCAGCTTGGCAGGGCAGGGGAACACTGAAGCTTTCTTT. As protein: CASSLAGQGNTEAFF.

To note about this clone: Other DNA sequences from this sample encode an identical CDR3 as well. The chain has TRBV6-6 and TRBJ2-3; a weak D match, TRBD1 (5 bases). Germline V gene sequence: CDR1 MNHNY, CDR2 SVGAGI (reference sequence). The CDR3 extends over 12 amino acids. Trimming left V 5 bases short and J 6 bases short, with 9 bases between. The CDR3 coding sequence is TGTGCCAGCAGTCGAGCAGGGGATACGCAGTATTTT. Amino acids: CASSRAGDTQYF.

The rearrangement joins TRBV20-1 to TRBJ2-3, with TRBD2 as a possible D gene (5 bases). The V end lost 3 bases, the J end lost 0 bases, and 13 bases lay between the germline ends. CDR1 and CDR2 from the germline V gene are DFQATT and SNEGSKA (reference sequence). The CDR3 totals 15 residues. The CDR3, as DNA: TGCAGTGCTAGTGGTGGGAGTTGGAGCACAGATACGCAGTATTTT. Its protein is CSASGGSWSTDTQYF.

This chain joins TRBV7-2 and TRBJ2-6; 10 bases are shared with TRBD2. The CDR3 extends over 19 amino acids. V lost 1 base to trimming and J lost 0 bases; unmatched junction nucleotides: 6. CDR1 and CDR2 (germline): SGHTA, FQGNSA. The CDR3 nucleotides read TGTGCCAGCAGCTTAGTGGCGCTAGCGGGGGCCTCTGGGGCCAACGTCCTGACTTTC. This codes for CASSLVALAGASGANVLTF.

This chain joins TRBV18 and TRBJ1-6, with TRBD1 identical over 7 bases. J lost 5 bases, V lost 3 bases, and 7 bases had no gene match. CDR1 is KGHSH, CDR2 LQKENI, per germline. CDR3 length equals 16 residues. CDR3 region: CASSPQGTVNNSPLHF. The CDR3 region has the DNA TGTGCCAGCTCACCTCAGGGGACAGTAAATAATTCACCCCTCCACTTT.

The chain employs TRBV20-1 and TRBJ2-7; possible D gene TRBD1, 5 bases. The CDR3 has 16 residues. With 3 bases removed from V and 0 bases from J, the gap between germline ends came to 18 bases. Germline V gene lookup returns CDR1 DFQATT and CDR2 SNEGSKA (reference sequence). The CDR3 nucleotides are TGCAGTGCTAGTTTGATGAGTCGACAGAACTCCTACGAGCAGTACTTC. Its translation: CSASLMSRQNSYEQYF.

The chain links TRBV29-1 to TRBJ2-7; TRBD2 matches 8 bases. Trimming removed 8 bases from V and 3 bases from J; junction bases left unmatched: 15. This CDR3 contains 15 residues. The V gene's germline CDR1 is SQVTM and CDR2 ANQGSEA. CDR3 loop: CSSAGVTGGRYEQYF. In DNA, the CDR3 is TGCAGCTCAGCCGGGGTAACGGGAGGGCGCTACGAGCAGTACTTC.

The chain recombines TRBV19 with TRBJ2-6; D might be TRBD1 (6 bases). Germline CDR1 reads LNHDA; CDR2 reads SQIVND (reference sequence). The V end was cut by 4 bases, the J end by 4 bases, with 14 bases between. CDR3 length equals 16 residues. As DNA, the CDR3 is TGTGCCAGTAGTACGATACAGGGAACCGGGGCCAACGTCCTGACTTTC. Translated, it gives CASSTIQGTGANVLTF.